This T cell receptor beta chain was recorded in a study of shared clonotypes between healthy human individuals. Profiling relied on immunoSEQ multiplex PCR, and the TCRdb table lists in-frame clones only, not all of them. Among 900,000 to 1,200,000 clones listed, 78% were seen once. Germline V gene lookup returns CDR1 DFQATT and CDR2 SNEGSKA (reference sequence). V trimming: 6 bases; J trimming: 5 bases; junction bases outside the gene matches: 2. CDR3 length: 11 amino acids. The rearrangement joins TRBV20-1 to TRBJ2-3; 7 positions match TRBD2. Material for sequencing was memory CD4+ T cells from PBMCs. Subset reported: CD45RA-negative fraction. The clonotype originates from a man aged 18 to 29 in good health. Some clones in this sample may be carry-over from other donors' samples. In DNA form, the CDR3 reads TGCAGTGCCCCGGGGGGAGATACGCAGTATTTT. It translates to CSAPGGDTQYF.